This T cell receptor (beta chain) was sequenced for a study of vaccination and CD4 T cells after COVID-19. Overall study: Each enrolled participant received a two-dose regimen of either BNT162b2 or mRNA-1273 vaccine. Stimulation of cells relied on overlapping spike peptides derived from SARS-CoV-2, HCoV-NL63, HCoV-OC43 and HCoV-229E.

Documented treatment: approximately 10-day PBMC culture with coronavirus spike peptide pools or control peptides (ViraFEST assay). Sequenced with the Oncomine TCR Beta short-read assay was DNA taken from cultured CD4+ T cells. MiXCR, run by TCRdb on the PCR reads, gives a single entry per CDR3 protein. The sample lists over 8,500 distinct CDR3 sequences; approximately 48% were seen once. This clonotype appeared a few times. The antigen is undetermined. The TCR was taken from a human donor who had recovered from COVID-19. Input material: CD4+ T cells from blood, cultured in vitro.

The CDR3 DNA reads as TGTGCCAGCATCGGGGGGTGGAGATGGACTGAAGCTTTCTTT. Translated: CASIGGWRWTEAFF. The chain combines TRBV27 with TRBJ1-1, with a tentative D call TRBD1 (5 bases). Trimming stripped 7 bases from V and 5 bases from J, with 17 bases between. The germline CDR1 and CDR2 sequences are MNHEY and SMNVEV (reference sequence). The CDR3 has 14 residues.